This entry is about one T cell receptor beta chain. Antigen unknown. KT2, a clone with a known TCR, was spiked into unfractionated PBMC. Fixed numbers of PBMC received varying amounts of KT2 cells. CDR3 length: 13 amino acids. Germline lookup yields CDR1 SGHVS and CDR2 FQNEAQ. Trimming pared 0 bases from V and 2 bases from J, leaving 5 bases between. This sample was taken from a study of quantifying T cell responses using KT2 cells. Study at large: TCR alpha and beta constant-region primers primed reverse transcription of RNA. Under optimum conditions, T4 ligation efficiency was estimated at more than 10%.

An oligo carrying a UMI was ligated to the cDNA 3' end. An equimolar mix of RC1.1 and RC1.2 primed the beta chain across TRBC1 and TRBC2. TCRdb analysed the UMI-ligation and nested PCR reads with MiXCR anew, one entry per CDR3 protein. The sample lists some 41,000 distinct CDR3 sequences, approximately 17% seen once, with roughly two fifths in the top ten. Overall study findings and caveats: Detection of KT2 sequences held at the lowest tested level, about one cell per 100,000 PBMC.

The sequence came from a human donor. The chain couples TRBV7-8 to TRBJ2-7; D is ambiguous. What was sequenced was PBMCs spiked with cells of the T cell clone KT2. Here the CDR3 DNA reads TGTGCCAGCAGCTTAGCGCTTACCTACGAGCAGTACTTC. Protein: CASSLALTYEQYF.